Shown below are 3 T cell receptor beta chains from a single sample sequenced in a study of blood T cell repertoires in COVID-19. The method was immunoSEQ multiplex PCR; TCRdb's version includes in-frame clones alone and lacks a portion of them. The sample lists approximately 20,000 clones; roughly 93% were seen once. The material sequenced was peripheral blood. The origin of the receptors is a woman aged 45-59 years with active COVID-19.

This clone has just one count. DNA for the CDR3: TGTGCCAGCAGCCGTGACATTTACAATGAGCAGTTCTTC. As protein: CASSRDIYNEQFF. The chain is built from TRBV5-5 and TRBJ2-1, with D hard to call. Germline V lookup: CDR1 SGHKS, CDR2 YYEKEE (reference sequence). CDR3 length: 13 residues. Trimming pared 4 bases from V and 4 bases from J, leaving 9 bases between.

The V and J genes are TRBV3-1 (or the pseudogene TRBV3-2) and TRBJ2-1; tentatively, D is TRBD1 (6 bases). Germline V gives CDR1 LGHDT, CDR2 YNNKEL (reference sequence). CDR3 size: 16 residues. V lost 2 bases, J lost 6 bases, and 17 bases lay in between. The CDR3 DNA reads TGTGCCAGCAGCCAATATGGCGGCCAAGGGGGCAATGAGCAGTTCTTC. Residues: CASSQYGGQGGNEQFF.

The chain links TRBV5-4 to TRBJ1-2; 7 nucleotides line up with TRBD1. Germline lookup yields CDR1 SGHNT and CDR2 YYREEE (reference sequence). The CDR3 length is 14 residues. The ends lost 5 bases at V and 8 bases at J; junction bases unmatched: 12. CDR3 in amino acids: CASSLKTGLYGYTF. The CDR3 nucleotides are TGTGCCAGCAGTTTGAAGACAGGGTTGTACGGCTACACCTTC.